The TCR beta chain described here comes from a study of blood T cell repertoires in COVID-19. Study summary: PBMCs, B-cell-depleted T cells, or T cells provided the cDNA or gDNA that made up the material.

Self-reported history from a screening survey and questionnaire set each donor's cohort. Recovered participants had two consecutive negative NP/OP PCR tests, healthcare professional clearance, or symptom resolution. CDR1 and CDR2 from the germline V gene are SGHNT and YENEEA. The V end lost 1 base, the J end lost 2 bases, and 9 bases lay between the germline ends. The CDR3 is 14 residues long. The method was immunoSEQ multiplex PCR; TCRdb's version includes in-frame clones alone and lacks a portion of them. The data contain about 250,000 clones, about 89% of them seen just once; the ten biggest clones take up approximately 9%.

The TCR was taken from a man between 40 and 49 years old who had recovered from COVID-19. The source material was PBMCs or T cells enriched from blood (not recorded which). This sequence joins TRBV11-3 and TRBJ2-7; D is perhaps TRBD1 (6 bases). CDR3 in amino acids: CASSLVGGTYEQYF. CDR3 in DNA: TGTGCCAGCAGCTTAGTAGGGGGAACCTACGAGCAGTACTTC.